Detailed here is one TCR beta chain. There are 14 residues in the CDR3. V was pared by 1 base and J by 4 bases, with 8 bases between. Germline loops: CDR1 SGHNT, CDR2 YENEEA. The data stem from a study of blood T cell repertoires in COVID-19. Per the study methods: Amplified reference gene primers provided the basis for estimating nucleated cell counts. Sequenced by immunoSEQ multiplex PCR; TCRdb stores in-frame clones only, minus some. V and J calls plus clone size are reproduced from that table; the DNA served to infer D and trimming. The top ten clones hold about 2.5% of a sample with some 150,000 clones, about nine tenths of them seen once.

This clonotype originated in a human donor in a cohort sampled during active COVID-19. The chain recombines TRBV11-3 with TRBJ2-1; D unresolved. Specimen: peripheral blood. The DNA of the CDR3 is TGTGCCAGCAGCTTAGGTGATCGGTACAATGAGCAGTTCTTC. It codes for CASSLGDRYNEQFF.